These 27 T cell receptor beta chains came from one sample sequenced in a study of blood T cell repertoires in COVID-19. The table came from immunoSEQ multiplex PCR; TCRdb's copy has only in-frame clones and leaves some out. The sample contains roughly 70,000 clones, about 91% of which appear only once. Sequenced material: peripheral blood. These receptors were collected from a man older than 75 with acute or convalescent COVID-19.

The rearrangement uses TRBV5-1 and TRBJ1-2; 10 bases fit TRBD1. The V gene end was trimmed by 0 bases and the J gene end by 8 bases; junction bases not matched to a gene: 4. The CDR3 length is 14 residues. Germline V gene sequence: CDR1 SGHRS, CDR2 YFSETQ. In DNA, the CDR3 is TGCGCCAGCAGCTTGGGAGACAGGGGGCAAGGCTACACCTTC. This translates into CASSLGDRGQGYTF.

The V gene is TRBV6-2 or TRBV6-3, the J gene TRBJ1-2; 8 nucleotides agree with TRBD1. The CDR3 runs 14 residues. After removal of 5 bases from V and 4 bases from J, the junction contained 6 bases not matched to a gene. Germline CDR1 reads MNHEY; CDR2 reads SVGEGT. CDR3 region: CASSSGQGGYGYTF. CDR3 in DNA: TGTGCCAGCAGTAGTGGACAGGGAGGCTATGGCTACACCTTC.

Remarks on this clone: Other DNA sequences in the same sample also yield this CDR3. The chain has TRBV12-3 or TRBV12-4 and TRBJ1-1; D not certain. CDR3 size: 13 residues. Between the trimmed V and J ends, which lost 3 bases and 2 bases, there was a span of 7 bases. The CDR3 DNA is TGTGCCAGCAGTTTTGCAGGAAACACTGAAGCTTTCTTT. It specifies CASSFAGNTEAFF.

This chain joins TRBV6-6 and TRBJ1-5; D unresolved. V lost 8 bases to trimming and J lost 1 base, with 18 bases between them. Germline loops: CDR1 MNHNY, CDR2 SVGAGI (reference sequence). The CDR3 is 16 amino acids. The CDR3 nucleotides read TGTGCCAGCTCCCCTGGCGGGCTCGGGAGCAATCAGCCCCAGCATTTT. Amino acids: CASSPGGLGSNQPQHF.

This rearrangement joins TRBV6-5 to TRBJ1-5, with D uncertain. Trimming cost V 6 bases and J 9 bases, with 18 bases left between them. The length of the CDR3 is 14 residues. Germline lookup yields CDR1 MNHEY and CDR2 SVGAGI. The CDR3 reads CASSQTVFDGPQHF. The CDR3 DNA sequence: TGTGCCAGCAGCCAAACGGTTTTCGATGGGCCCCAGCATTTT.

The chain links TRBV19 to TRBJ1-1; possible D gene TRBD1, 6 bases. V gave up 6 bases and J gave up 4 bases, with 21 bases separating them. Germline loops: CDR1 LNHDA, CDR2 SQIVND (reference sequence). CDR3 size: 16 residues. CDR3: CASRTKFTGRGTEAFF. As DNA, the CDR3 is TGTGCCAGTAGAACAAAATTCACAGGGAGGGGCACTGAAGCTTTCTTT.

The chain carries TRBV6-5 and TRBJ2-7; TRBD2 matches at 7 bases. The CDR3 consists of 16 residues. Unmatched junction bases numbered 7, after V lost 0 bases and J lost 2 bases. Germline V gene sequence: CDR1 MNHEY, CDR2 SVGAGI. CDR3 sequence (DNA): TGTGCCAGCAGTTACTCGTCTAGCGGCACTCCCTACGAGCAGTACTTC. Translation: CASSYSSSGTPYEQYF.

The chain combines TRBV18 with TRBJ2-1, with D possibly TRBD2 on 6 matching bases. This CDR3 spans 13 amino acids. V lost 2 bases, J lost 8 bases, and 10 bases lay in between. The germline V gene has CDR1 KGHSH and CDR2 LQKENI. This chain's CDR3 is CASSPNVADEQFF. The CDR3 DNA reads TGTGCCAGCTCACCAAATGTAGCGGATGAGCAGTTCTTC. Together with reference TRBV18 and TRBJ2-1, the CDR3 gives the full variable domain: NAGVMQNPRHLVRRRGQEARLRCSPMKGHSHVYWYRQLPEEGLKFMVYLQKENIIDESGMPKERFSAEFPKEGPSILRIQQVVRGDSAAYFCASSPNVADEQFFGPGTRLTVL.

The rearrangement joins TRBV12-3 or TRBV12-4 to TRBJ2-7, with 7 bases matching TRBD1. There are 13 residues in the CDR3. The junction had 10 bases not matched to a gene; V was cut back by 8 bases and J by 6 bases. The DNA for the CDR3 is TGTGCCAGCGGACAGGCAAAAATTGGCGAGCAGTACTTC. It yields the protein CASGQAKIGEQYF.

V and J are TRBV5-1 and TRBJ2-3; TRBD1 matches 9 bases. This CDR3 is built from 16 residues. Germline V gives CDR1 SGHRS, CDR2 YFSETQ. The ends lost 3 bases at V and 3 bases at J; junction bases unmatched: 8. The CDR3 spells CASSSTGGAGTDTQYF. The CDR3 bases are TGCGCCAGCAGCTCAACAGGGGGCGCGGGTACAGATACGCAGTATTTT.

The chain couples TRBV6-5 to TRBJ1-5; TRBD1 is a possible D gene (5 bases). This CDR3 has 13 residues. Germline V lookup: CDR1 MNHEY, CDR2 SVGAGI. Trimming took 7 bases from V and 6 from J, leaving 13 bases between them. The CDR3 region has the DNA TGTGCCAGCAATTGGGGCTCCGCTCAGCCCCAGCATTTT. This encodes CASNWGSAQPQHF.

This clone was recorded only once. The chain carries TRBV6-5 and TRBJ1-5; 9 nucleotides match TRBD1. The V and J ends lost 6 bases and 4 bases, in that order; junction bases with no gene match: 7. The CDR3 runs to 15 residues. In germline, CDR1 is MNHEY, CDR2 SVGAGI. CDR3 bases: TGTGCCAGCAGACCGGGACAGGGTTGGAATCAGCCCCAGCATTTT. Translating gives CASRPGQGWNQPQHF.

The genes are TRBV6-5 and TRBJ1-3; TRBD1 agrees at 7 bases. The germline gives CDR1 MNHEY, CDR2 SVGAGI. The CDR3 spans 13 residues. V shed 10 bases, J shed 4 bases, and the junction held 7 bases outside the gene matches. The CDR3 DNA reads as TGTGCCACAGATACAGGGGCCGGAAACACCATATATTTT. This codes for CATDTGAGNTIYF.

The chain carries TRBV19 and TRBJ1-2, with 8 bases that match TRBD1. The CDR3 covers 16 residues. The J segment lost 6 bases and the V segment lost 5 bases, leaving 14 bases of the junction unmatched. Germline values: CDR1 LNHDA, CDR2 SQIVND (reference sequence). Here the CDR3 DNA reads TGTGCCAGTAGTCTACTGCCAATTTCAGGGGGCAATGGCTACACCTTC. Encoded protein: CASSLLPISGGNGYTF.

The chain employs TRBV7-9 and TRBJ2-2; 7 bases line up with TRBD2. There are 16 residues in the CDR3. Germline lookup yields CDR1 SEHNR and CDR2 FQNEAQ (reference sequence). V lost 0 bases and J lost 6; bases outside the gene matches: 7. The CDR3 loop reads CASSLALPSGPGELFF. CDR3 sequence (DNA): TGTGCCAGCAGCTTAGCGCTGCCTAGCGGACCCGGGGAGCTGTTTTTT.

The chain uses TRBV11-3 and TRBJ2-5, with TRBD2 matching 7 bases. From germline, CDR1 is SGHNT and CDR2 YENEEA. The CDR3 totals 14 residues. The J segment lost 4 bases and the V segment lost 5 bases, leaving 7 bases of the junction unmatched. CDR3 sequence reads: CASSLGLGAETQYF. In DNA form, the CDR3 reads TGTGCCAGCAGCCTCGGACTAGGGGCAGAGACCCAGTACTTC.

This sequence joins TRBV30 and TRBJ2-1, with 10 bases fitting TRBD2. V dropped 1 base and J dropped 7; count of bases not matched to a gene: 4. The germline CDR1 and CDR2 sequences are GTSNPN and SVGIG (reference sequence). The CDR3 has 14 amino acids. CDR3 sequence (DNA): TGTGCCTGGAGTGAATCTAGCGGGGGTAATGAGCAGTTCTTC. It yields the protein CAWSESSGGNEQFF.

The chain joins TRBV18 to TRBJ2-3; TRBD1 matches 9 bases. The trim removed 6 bases at V and 6 bases at J, leaving 10 bases unmatched. Germline CDR1 KGHSH, CDR2 LQKENI. The CDR3 has 15 residues. The CDR3 sequence is CASSKETGGVDTQYF. The CDR3 coding sequence is TGTGCCAGCTCGAAGGAAACAGGGGGCGTCGATACGCAGTATTTT.

The J gene is TRBJ1-1, the V gene TRBV5-8, with D possibly TRBD1 on 5 matching bases. This CDR3 has 13 amino acids. Trimming pared 2 bases from V and 3 bases from J, leaving 8 bases between. The V gene's germline CDR1 is SGHTS and CDR2 YDEGEE. The CDR3, as DNA: TGTGCCAGCAGCTTCGACAGAGACACTGAAGCTTTCTTT. Translating it yields CASSFDRDTEAFF. Supplemented by reference TRBV5-8 and TRBJ1-1, the full variable domain reads EAGVTQSPTHLIKTRGQQATLRCSPISGHTSVYWYQQALGLGLQFLLWYDEGEERNRGNFPPRFSGRQFPNYSSELNVNALELEDSALYLCASSFDRDTEAFFGQGTRLTVV.

This clone is a singleton in its sample. The chain has TRBV19 and TRBJ1-6; D may be TRBD1 (6 bases). The V gene lost 3 bases and the J gene lost 14 bases, with 11 bases spanning the gap. Germline assignment: CDR1 LNHDA and CDR2 SQIVND (reference sequence). This CDR3 is built from 12 residues. CDR3 protein: CASSIPQGSLHF. The CDR3 DNA sequence: TGTGCCAGTAGTATCCCACAGGGATCCCTCCACTTT.

This sequence joins TRBV5-1 and TRBJ1-6; no clear D. V was cut by 0 bases and J by 10 bases, with 14 bases left in between. In germline, CDR1 is SGHRS, CDR2 YFSETQ. The CDR3 is made up of 15 amino acids. The CDR3 loop is CASSLAGVSYSPLHF. The CDR3 coding sequence is TGCGCCAGCAGCTTGGCCGGGGTTTCATACTCACCCCTCCACTTT.

The chain links TRBV10-3 to TRBJ2-2; TRBD1 matches at 9 bases. The germline gives CDR1 ENHRY, CDR2 SYGVKD. CDR3 size: 15 residues. V shed 5 bases, J shed 5 bases, and the junction held 6 bases outside the gene matches. For the CDR3, the DNA is TGTGCCATCAGTTCCGGGACAGGGCTGACCGGGGAGCTGTTTTTT. It yields the protein CAISSGTGLTGELFF.

The chain links TRBV11-2 to TRBJ1-3; TRBD1 agrees at 7 bases. The CDR3 has 16 residues. Germline V gives CDR1 SGHAT, CDR2 FQNNGV. Unmatched junction bases numbered 11, after V lost 7 bases and J lost 2 bases. CDR3 nucleotide sequence: TGTGCCAGCATCCTGACAAGGGGGCAACCTGGAAACACCATATATTTT. This sequence encodes CASILTRGQPGNTIYF.

This chain connects TRBV11-2 to TRBJ1-2, with D tentatively TRBD1 (6 bases). V lost 1 base, J lost 8 bases, and 17 bases lay in between. CDR1 and CDR2 from the germline V gene are SGHAT and FQNNGV. This CDR3 contains 15 residues. The CDR3 sequence: CASSLASGALGGYTF. DNA for the CDR3: TGTGCCAGCAGCTTAGCGTCAGGGGCGCTAGGAGGCTACACCTTC.

CDR3 nucleotides: TGTGCCACCAGTGACCCGGACAGGGGGCAGGAACAGCCCCAGCATTTT. Its translation: CATSDPDRGQEQPQHF. The V call is TRBV24-1, the J call TRBJ1-5; 11 bases match TRBD1. The V segment lost 4 bases and the J segment 7 bases; nucleotides outside the gene matches: 8. CDR3 length: 16 amino acids. In germline, CDR1 is KGHDR, CDR2 SFDVKD.

The chain carries TRBV10-3 and TRBJ2-2; D is undetermined. Looked up from germline, CDR1 is ENHRY and CDR2 is SYGVKD. The CDR3 length is 13 residues. V gave up 7 bases and J gave up 0 bases, with 6 bases separating them. CDR3 in amino acids: CAITPANTGELFF. The CDR3 nucleotides read TGTGCCATCACCCCAGCGAACACCGGGGAGCTGTTTTTT.

The J gene is TRBJ2-3, the V gene TRBV5-1; TRBD1 matches at 10 bases. Trimming took 4 bases from V and 5 from J; bases not matched to a gene: 7. Germline V gives CDR1 SGHRS, CDR2 YFSETQ. CDR3 length equals 15 residues. This CDR3 is CASSPRGDRGDTQYF. The DNA for the CDR3 is TGCGCCAGCAGCCCGAGGGGGGACAGGGGAGATACGCAGTATTTT.